Listed below are T cell receptor beta chains from one sample, sequenced in a study of T cells in localized non-small cell lung cancer. Sequenced by immunoSEQ multiplex PCR; TCRdb stores in-frame clones only, minus some. The table records tens of thousands of clones, 88% of them present only once. This sample comprised peripheral blood, obtained before any cancer treatment. These receptor sequences come from a woman between 35 and 75 years old with stage I squamous cell lung carcinoma. Each CDR3 is given with its conserved first and last residue. A D gene is named only where the DNA matches it firmly. The size field is filled for only some rows; it gives once, few, many or a size class.

V gene: TRBV5-4
clone size: .
J gene: TRBJ2-7
D gene: .
CDR3 protein: CASSLGDHSYEQYF
CDR3 DNA: TGTGCCAGCAGCTTGGGTGACCACTCCTACGAGCAGTACTTC

V gene: TRBV27
clone size: .
J gene: TRBJ1-5
D gene: .
CDR3 protein: CASSSQRARGDQPQHF
CDR3 DNA: TGTGCCAGCAGTTCCCAGAGGGCCAGGGGAGATCAGCCCCAGCATTTT

V gene: TRBV19
clone size: .
J gene: TRBJ2-6
D gene: .
CDR3 protein: CASKSGHRANVLTF
CDR3 DNA: TGTGCCAGTAAGTCTGGACATAGGGCCAACGTCCTGACTTTC

V gene: TRBV15
clone size: .
J gene: TRBJ1-1
D gene: .
CDR3 protein: CATSRGGGREPSNTEAFF
CDR3 DNA: TGTGCCACCAGCAGAGGGGGTGGCAGGGAGCCTTCGAACACTGAAGCTTTCTTT

V gene: TRBV30
clone size: .
J gene: TRBJ1-6
D gene: TRBD1
CDR3 protein: CAFQGAGNSPLHF
CDR3 DNA: TGTGCCTTCCAGGGGGCGGGGAATTCACCCCTCCACTTT

V gene: TRBV5-5
clone size: .
J gene: TRBJ2-7
D gene: TRBD1
CDR3 protein: CASSFGQGVSYEQYF
CDR3 DNA: TGTGCCAGCAGCTTCGGACAGGGGGTCTCCTACGAGCAGTACTTC

V gene: TRBV6-5
clone size: .
J gene: TRBJ2-7
D gene: TRBD1
CDR3 protein: CASSYDQGAIYEQYF
CDR3 DNA: TGTGCCAGCAGTTACGACCAGGGGGCGATCTACGAGCAGTACTTC

V gene: TRBV9
clone size: once
J gene: TRBJ1-2
D gene: .
CDR3 protein: CASSVEGGRGYTF
CDR3 DNA: TGTGCCAGCAGCGTAGAGGGGGGGAGAGGCTACACCTTC

V gene: TRBV5-6
clone size: .
J gene: TRBJ1-1
D gene: .
CDR3 protein: CASSPSTVNTEAFF
CDR3 DNA: TGTGCCAGCAGCCCTTCGACAGTGAACACTGAAGCTTTCTTT

V gene: TRBV5-6
clone size: once
J gene: TRBJ2-2
D gene: .
CDR3 protein: CASSWQNTGELFF
CDR3 DNA: TGTGCCAGCAGCTGGCAGAACACCGGGGAGCTGTTTTTT

V gene: TRBV15
clone size: few
J gene: TRBJ2-3
D gene: .
CDR3 protein: CATSDENTDTQYF
CDR3 DNA: TGTGCCACCAGTGACGAAAACACAGATACGCAGTATTTT

V gene: TRBV19
clone size: .
J gene: TRBJ1-2
D gene: TRBD1
CDR3 protein: CASSSDRHYGYTF
CDR3 DNA: TGTGCCAGTAGCTCGGACAGGCACTATGGCTACACCTTC